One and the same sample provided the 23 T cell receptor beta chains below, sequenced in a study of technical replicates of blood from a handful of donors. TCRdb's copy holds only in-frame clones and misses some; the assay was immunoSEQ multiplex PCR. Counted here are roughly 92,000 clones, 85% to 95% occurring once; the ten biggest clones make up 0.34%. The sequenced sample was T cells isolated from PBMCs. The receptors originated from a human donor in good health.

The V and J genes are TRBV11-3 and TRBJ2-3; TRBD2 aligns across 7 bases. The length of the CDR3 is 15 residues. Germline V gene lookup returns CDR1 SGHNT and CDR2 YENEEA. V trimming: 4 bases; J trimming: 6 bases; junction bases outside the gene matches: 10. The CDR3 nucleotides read TGTGCCAGCAGCTCTAATGGACTAGTCGGGGATACGCAGTATTTT. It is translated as CASSSNGLVGDTQYF.

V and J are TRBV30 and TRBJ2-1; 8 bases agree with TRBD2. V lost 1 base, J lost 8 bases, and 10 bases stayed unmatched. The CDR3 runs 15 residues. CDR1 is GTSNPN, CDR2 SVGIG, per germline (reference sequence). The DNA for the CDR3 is TGTGCCTGGAGTGACTTAGCGGGGATTGGCGATGAGCAGTTCTTC. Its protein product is CAWSDLAGIGDEQFF.

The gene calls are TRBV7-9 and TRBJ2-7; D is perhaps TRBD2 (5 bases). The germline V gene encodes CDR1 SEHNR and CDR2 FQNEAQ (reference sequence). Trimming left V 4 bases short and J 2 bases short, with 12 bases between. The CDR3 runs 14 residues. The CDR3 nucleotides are TGTGCCAGCAGCTCCGGGGATCCCCCCTACGAGCAGTACTTC. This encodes CASSSGDPPYEQYF.

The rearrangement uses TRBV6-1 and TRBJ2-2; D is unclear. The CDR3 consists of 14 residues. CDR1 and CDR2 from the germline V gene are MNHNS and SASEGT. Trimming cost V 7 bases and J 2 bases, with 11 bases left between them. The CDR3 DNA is TGTGCCAGCATTGGGCTCGTTAACACCGGGGAGCTGTTTTTT. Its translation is CASIGLVNTGELFF.

The CDR3 region is CASSSGGSYEQYF. The CDR3 coding sequence is TGTGCCAGCAGTTCGGGGGGATCCTACGAGCAGTACTTC. This chain joins TRBV27 and TRBJ2-7; 7 nucleotides line up with TRBD2. The ends lost 4 bases at V and 1 base at J; junction bases unmatched: 1. This CDR3 spans 13 amino acids. Germline V gene sequence: CDR1 MNHEY, CDR2 SMNVEV (reference sequence).

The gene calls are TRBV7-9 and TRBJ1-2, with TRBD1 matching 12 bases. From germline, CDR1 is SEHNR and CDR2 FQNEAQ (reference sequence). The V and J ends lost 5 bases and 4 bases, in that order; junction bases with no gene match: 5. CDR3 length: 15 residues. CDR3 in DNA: TGTGCCAGCAGCGTGGGACAGGGGGCGAGCTATGGCTACACCTTC. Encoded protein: CASSVGQGASYGYTF.

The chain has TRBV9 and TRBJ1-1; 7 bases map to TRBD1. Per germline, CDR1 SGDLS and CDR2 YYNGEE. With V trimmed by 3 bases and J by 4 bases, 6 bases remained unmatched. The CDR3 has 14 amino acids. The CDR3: CASSATGDLTEAFF. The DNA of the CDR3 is TGTGCCAGCAGCGCCACAGGGGACCTCACTGAAGCTTTCTTT.

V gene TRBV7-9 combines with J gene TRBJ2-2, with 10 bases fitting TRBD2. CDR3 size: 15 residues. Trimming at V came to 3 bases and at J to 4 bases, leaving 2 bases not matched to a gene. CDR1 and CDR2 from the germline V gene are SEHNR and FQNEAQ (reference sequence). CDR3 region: CASSFRTSGTGELFF. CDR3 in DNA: TGTGCCAGCAGCTTCCGGACTAGCGGCACCGGGGAGCTGTTTTTT.

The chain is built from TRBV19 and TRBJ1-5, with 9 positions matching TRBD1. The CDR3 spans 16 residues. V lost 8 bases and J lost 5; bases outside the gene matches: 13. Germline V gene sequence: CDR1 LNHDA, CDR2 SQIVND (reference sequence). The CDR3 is CASLRVPGQGDQPQHF. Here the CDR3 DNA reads TGTGCCAGTCTTAGAGTCCCGGGACAGGGAGATCAGCCCCAGCATTTT. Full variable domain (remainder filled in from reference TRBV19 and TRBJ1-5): DGGITQSPKYLFRKEGQNVTLSCEQNLNHDAMYWYRQDPGQGLRLIYYSQIVNDFQKGDIAEGYSVSREKKESFPLTVTSAQKNPTAFYLCASLRVPGQGDQPQHFGDGTRLSIL.

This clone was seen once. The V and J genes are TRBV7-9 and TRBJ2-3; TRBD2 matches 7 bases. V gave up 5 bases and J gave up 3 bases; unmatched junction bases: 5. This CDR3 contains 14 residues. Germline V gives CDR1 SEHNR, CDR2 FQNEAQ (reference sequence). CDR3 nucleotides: TGTGCCAGCAGCCGGCCGGGGGGAACAGATACGCAGTATTTT. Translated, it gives CASSRPGGTDTQYF.

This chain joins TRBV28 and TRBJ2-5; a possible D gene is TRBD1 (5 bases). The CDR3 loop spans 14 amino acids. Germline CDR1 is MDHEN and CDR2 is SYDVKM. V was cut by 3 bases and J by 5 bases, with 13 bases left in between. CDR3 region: CASSFRMGRETQYF. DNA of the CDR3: TGTGCCAGCAGTTTCCGTATGGGGCGGGAGACCCAGTACTTC.

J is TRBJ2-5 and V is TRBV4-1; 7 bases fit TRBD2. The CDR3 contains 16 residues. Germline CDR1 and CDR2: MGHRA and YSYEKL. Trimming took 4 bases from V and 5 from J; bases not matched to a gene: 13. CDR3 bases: TGCGCCAGCAGCCCCAATTCGGGACTAAGGGAGGAGACCCAGTACTTC. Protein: CASSPNSGLREETQYF.

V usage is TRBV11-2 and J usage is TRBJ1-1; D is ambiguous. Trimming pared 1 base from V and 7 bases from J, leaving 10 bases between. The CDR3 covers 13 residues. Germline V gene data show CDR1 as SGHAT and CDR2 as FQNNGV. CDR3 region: CASSLASTFEAFF. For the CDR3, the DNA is TGTGCCAGCAGCTTAGCCAGTACGTTTGAAGCTTTCTTT.

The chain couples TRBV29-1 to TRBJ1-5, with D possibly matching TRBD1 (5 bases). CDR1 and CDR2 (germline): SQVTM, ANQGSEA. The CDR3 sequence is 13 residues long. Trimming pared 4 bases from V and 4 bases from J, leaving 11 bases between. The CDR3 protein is CSVGQGGNQPQHF. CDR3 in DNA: TGCAGCGTTGGGCAGGGTGGAAATCAGCCCCAGCATTTT.

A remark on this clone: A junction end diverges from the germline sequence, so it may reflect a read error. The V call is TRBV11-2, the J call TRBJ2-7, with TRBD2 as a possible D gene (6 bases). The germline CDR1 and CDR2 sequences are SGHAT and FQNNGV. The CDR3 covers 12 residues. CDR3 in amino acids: CASSLSREYGNF. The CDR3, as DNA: TGTGCCAGCAGCTTAAGTCGGGAGTATGGCAACTTC.

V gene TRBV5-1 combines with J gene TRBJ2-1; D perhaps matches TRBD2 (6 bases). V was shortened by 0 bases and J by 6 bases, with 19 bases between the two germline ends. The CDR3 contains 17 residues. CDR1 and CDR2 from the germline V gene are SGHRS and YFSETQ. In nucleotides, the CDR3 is TGCGCCAGCAGCTTGGTATCTAGCGCGAATGTTATCAATGAGCAGTTCTTC. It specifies CASSLVSSANVINEQFF.

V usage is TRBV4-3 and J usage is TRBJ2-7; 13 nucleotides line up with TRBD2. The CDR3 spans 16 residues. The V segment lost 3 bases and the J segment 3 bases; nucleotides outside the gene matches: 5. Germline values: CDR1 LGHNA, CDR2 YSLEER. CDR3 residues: CASSQGLAGSYYEQYF. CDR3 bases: TGCGCCAGCAGCCAGGGACTAGCGGGAAGTTACTACGAGCAGTACTTC.

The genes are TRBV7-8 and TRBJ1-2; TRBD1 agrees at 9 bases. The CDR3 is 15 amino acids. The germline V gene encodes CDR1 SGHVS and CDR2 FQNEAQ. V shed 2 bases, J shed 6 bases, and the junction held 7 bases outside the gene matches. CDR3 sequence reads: CASSLFRDRANGYTF. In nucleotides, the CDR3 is TGTGCCAGCAGCTTATTTCGGGACAGGGCCAATGGCTACACCTTC.

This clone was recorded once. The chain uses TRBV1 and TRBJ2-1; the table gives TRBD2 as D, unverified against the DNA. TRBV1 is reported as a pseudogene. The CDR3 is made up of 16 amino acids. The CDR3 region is CTSSQGLAQRYNEQFF. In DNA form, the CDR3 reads TGCACCAGCAGCCAAGGACTAGCCCAGAGATACAATGAGCAGTTCTTC.

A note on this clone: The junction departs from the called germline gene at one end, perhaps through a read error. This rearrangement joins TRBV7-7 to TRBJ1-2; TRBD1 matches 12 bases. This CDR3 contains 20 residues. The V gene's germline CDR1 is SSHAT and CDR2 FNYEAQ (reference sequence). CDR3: CASSSNYRDRGRLRGYGYTF. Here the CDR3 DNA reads TGTGCTAGCAGCTCCAACTACCGGGACAGGGGGCGCCTACGTGGCTATGGCTACACCTTC. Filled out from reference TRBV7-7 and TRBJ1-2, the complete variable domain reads GAGVSQSPRYKVTKRGQDVTLRCDPISSHATLYWYQQALGQGPEFLTYFNYEAQPDKSGLPSDRFSAERPEGSISTLTIQRTEQRDSAMYRCASSSNYRDRGRLRGYGYTFGSGTRLTVV.

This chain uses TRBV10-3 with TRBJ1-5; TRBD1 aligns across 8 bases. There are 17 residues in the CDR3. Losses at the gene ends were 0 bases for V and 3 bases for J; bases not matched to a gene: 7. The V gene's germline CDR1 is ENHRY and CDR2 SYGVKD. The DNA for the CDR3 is TGTGCCATCAGTGAGTCGGGCAGGGGGCGTCTCAATCAGCCCCAGCATTTT. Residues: CAISESGRGRLNQPQHF.

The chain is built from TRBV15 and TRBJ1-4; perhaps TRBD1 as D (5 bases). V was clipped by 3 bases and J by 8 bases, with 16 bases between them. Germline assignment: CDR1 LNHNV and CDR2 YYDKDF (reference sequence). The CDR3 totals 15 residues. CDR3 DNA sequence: TGTGCCACCAGCAGGGCAGGGAAGGATGACGAAAAACTGTTTTTT. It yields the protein CATSRAGKDDEKLFF.

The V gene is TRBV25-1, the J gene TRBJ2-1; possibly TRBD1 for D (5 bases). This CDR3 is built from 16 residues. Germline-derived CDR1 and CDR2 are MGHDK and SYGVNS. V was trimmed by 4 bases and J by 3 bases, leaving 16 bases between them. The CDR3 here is CASSGRQTDHYNEQFF. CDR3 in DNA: TGTGCCAGCAGTGGAAGACAGACCGACCACTACAATGAGCAGTTCTTC. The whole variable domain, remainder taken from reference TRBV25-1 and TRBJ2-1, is EADIYQTPRYLVIGTGKKITLECSQTMGHDKMYWYQQDPGMELHLIHYSYGVNSTEKGDLSSESTVSRIRTEHFPLTLESARPSHTSQYLCASSGRQTDHYNEQFFGPGTRLTVL.